Each of the 2 T cell receptor beta chains below was sequenced from the same sample in a study of identical twins. TCRdb passed the 5' RACE reads through MiXCR, listing each CDR3 protein once. This table has some 570,000 distinct CDR3 sequences, 20% to 25% appearing once. The same sample was also studied in work on yellow fever vaccine responses in identical twins.

Material for sequencing was CD4+ T cells sorted from blood. These receptor sequences come from a woman younger than 35 in good health.

This rearrangement joins TRBV15 to TRBJ2-7; 11 bases line up with TRBD2. Germline CDR1 and CDR2: LNHNV and YYDKDF (reference sequence). V lost 5 bases to trimming and J lost 5 bases; unmatched junction nucleotides: 14. CDR3 length equals 17 residues. The CDR3 DNA reads as TGTGCCACCAGCCAACCTAAAAGTAGCGGGAGGGGAAACGAGCAGTACTTC. Its protein product is CATSQPKSSGRGNEQYF.

This clonotype occurred many times. The chain has TRBV7-9 and TRBJ2-2; tentative D call: TRBD2 (6 bases). The germline V gene has CDR1 SEHNR and CDR2 FQNEAQ (reference sequence). V lost 3 bases and J 2 bases, leaving 7 bases between the germline ends. This CDR3 spans 14 amino acids. CDR3 nucleotide sequence: TGTGCCAGCAGCTTGGGGGGAAACACCGGGGAGCTGTTTTTT. This codes for CASSLGGNTGELFF.